The entry below gives a single T cell receptor (beta chain) sequence along with its context. This sample was taken from a study of blood T cells in healthy people across ages. Trimming cost V 6 bases and J 4 bases; bases outside gene matches: 10. The CDR3 runs 15 residues. Germline CDR1 and CDR2: WSHSY and SAAADI. Combining a sample-barcoded 5' primer with a J-beta primer mix, a second PCR ran for 7 to 11 cycles. No fewer than 3 million CDR3-containing paired-end reads came from each sample. MiXCR was run by TCRdb on the 5' RACE reads, yielding one entry per CDR3 protein. The sample shows about 570,000 distinct CDR3 sequences, about 25% of them seen only once. Investigators took 8 to 10 milliliters of peripheral blood from every donor.

What was sequenced was blood. The chain links TRBV10-2 to TRBJ1-1; the match to TRBD1 covers 8 bases. The sequence was obtained from a woman aged 70-85 years in good health. Here the CDR3 reads CASRLSRTGSTEAFF. CDR3 coding DNA: TGCGCCAGCAGGCTCTCCAGGACAGGGAGCACTGAAGCTTTCTTT.